This TCR beta chain is from a study of control samples from healthy donors and cancer patients. The V gene's germline CDR1 is MNHEY and CDR2 SVGAGI. The CDR3 has 13 residues. V lost 7 bases to trimming and J lost 4 bases; unmatched junction nucleotides: 7. Sequencing used immunoSEQ multiplex PCR; TCRdb keeps in-frame clones, though not all of them. There are 45,000 to 55,000 clones in the sample; over 90% occur only once, and around 20% lies in the top ten. The material sequenced was PBMCs. This receptor was obtained from a woman between 45 and 60 years old with head and neck cancer. The genes are TRBV6-5 and TRBJ2-7; 7 bases line up with TRBD1. Here the CDR3 reads CASTLVRGYEQYF. In DNA, the CDR3 is TGTGCCAGCACCCTCGTCAGGGGGTACGAGCAGTACTTC.